The rows below give T cell receptor beta chains drawn from one sample of a study of CD8+ T cells in alopecia areata. The data were produced by immunoSEQ multiplex PCR, yet TCRdb's version contains in-frame clones alone and is incomplete. The table includes about 130,000 clones, roughly 64% detected once. The sequences come from CD4+ T cells sorted from blood, collected at week 0. The receptors derive from a human donor with alopecia areata. Each CDR3 is given with its conserved first and last residue. Each record gives: J gene, clone size, D gene, V gene, CDR3 DNA, CDR3 protein. D genes are given only for firm matches. Size is stated for part of the rows, as once, few or many counts, or as a class when the clone is expanded.

TRBJ1-1 | NA | NA | TRBV6-5 | TGTGCCAGCAGTCCCTTTCGGGGTGAAGCTTTCTTT | CASSPFRGEAFF
TRBJ2-3 | few | TRBD1 | TRBV29-1 | TGCAGCGTTGAGGGTTGGGGAGACAGGGAACAGTATTTT | CSVEGWGDREQYF
TRBJ2-5 | NA | NA | TRBV5-1 | TGCGCCAGCAGCTTGGCTACGGGTAAAGAGACCCAGTACTTC | CASSLATGKETQYF
TRBJ2-7 | NA | NA | TRBV19 | TGTGCCAGTAGTAGAGGCATCCAGAGCTCCTACGAGCAGTACTTC | CASSRGIQSSYEQYF
TRBJ1-5 | NA | NA | TRBV27 | TGTGCCAGCAGTCCACAGGGTCCTAGCAATCAGCCCCAGCATTTT | CASSPQGPSNQPQHF
TRBJ1-2 | NA | NA | TRBV30 | TGTGCCTGGACAGGGGTAAACTATGGCTACACCTTC | CAWTGVNYGYTF
TRBJ2-3 | NA | TRBD1 | TRBV29-1 | TGCAGCGTCAGAGACAGGGCTCCAGATACGCAGTATTTT | CSVRDRAPDTQYF
TRBJ2-3 | few | NA | TRBV5-8 | TGTGCCAGCAGCTCGAACCGGGCCCCCCTTGGGGATACGCAGTATTTT | CASSSNRAPLGDTQYF
TRBJ2-3 | few | TRBD1 | TRBV5-1 | TGCGCCAGCAGCTCGGGACAGAGCACAGATACGCAGTATTTT | CASSSGQSTDTQYF
TRBJ2-6 | few | TRBD1 | TRBV4-3 | TGCGCCAGCAGCCAAGAATATGAGACAGGGGCCTCTGGGGCCAACGTCCTGACTTTC | CASSQEYETGASGANVLTF
TRBJ1-2 | few | NA | TRBV7-9 | TGTGCCAGCAGCTTAGAAGGGAGTTCTGGCTACACCTTC | CASSLEGSSGYTF
TRBJ2-2 | NA | TRBD1 | TRBV2 | TGTGCCAGCAGTGAAAGGGGGCGAGGGGAGCTGTTTTTT | CASSERGRGELFF
TRBJ2-5 | NA | NA | TRBV10-3 | TGTGCCATCAGTGCCGGGGGTGAGGAGACCCAGTACTTC | CAISAGGEETQYF
TRBJ1-5 | NA | NA | TRBV7-2 | TGTGCCAGCAGCCCCAATCAGGGGAGGGAGCCCCAGCATTTT | CASSPNQGREPQHF
TRBJ1-5 | NA | TRBD1 | TRBV2 | TGTGCCAGCAGTGGGACAGGAGGAAATCAGCCCCAGCATTTT | CASSGTGGNQPQHF
TRBJ2-7 | NA | NA | TRBV30 | TGTGCCTGGAGTCGGCTGGGACCCTCCTACGAGCAGTACTTC | CAWSRLGPSYEQYF
TRBJ1-2 | NA | TRBD1 | TRBV18 | TGTGCCAGCTCACCACAGGGGGCCTATGGCTACACCTTC | CASSPQGAYGYTF
TRBJ1-5 | NA | NA | TRBV5-4 | TGTGCCAGCAGCTTGACCCCGAGTCAGCCCCAGCATTTT | CASSLTPSQPQHF
TRBJ1-1 | NA | NA | TRBV27 | TGTGCCAGCAGCTTCGGGGGACTCGGAAGGACTTTCTTT | CASSFGGLGRTFF
TRBJ1-5 | NA | NA | TRBV6-6 | TGTGCCAGCAGTTACTCGAGTCCTCAGCCCCAGCATTTT | CASSYSSPQPQHF
TRBJ2-5 | NA | TRBD2 | TRBV27 | TGTGCCAGCAGTCAACTCGGGGGGTCCCAAGAGACCCAGTACTTC | CASSQLGGSQETQYF
TRBJ2-7 | few | NA | TRBV4-3 | TGCGCCAGCAGCCAAGAACGGAGGGGAAGGAGGTACTTC | CASSQERRGRRYF
TRBJ1-5 | few | NA | TRBV29-1 | TGCAGCGTCTCGGTGGGGTCATATGGCAATCAGCCCCAGCATTTT | CSVSVGSYGNQPQHF
TRBJ1-1 | few | NA | TRBV27 | TGTGCCAGCAGTTTATTCTCCGGTCTCGAAGCTTTCTTT | CASSLFSGLEAFF